Each of the 19 T cell receptor beta chains below was sequenced from the same sample in a study of blood T cell repertoires in COVID-19. The protocol was immunoSEQ multiplex PCR, while the TCRdb copy is restricted to in-frame clones and leaves out a portion. Of some 45,000 clones in the sample, roughly nine tenths were seen once. The sequencing input was peripheral blood. These receptors all come from a human donor in a cohort sampled during active COVID-19.

This chain links TRBV7-9 with TRBJ1-3; unclear D gene. Looked up from germline, CDR1 is SEHNR and CDR2 is FQNEAQ (reference sequence). The CDR3 is made up of 16 amino acids. Trimming stripped 5 bases from V and 0 bases from J, with 14 bases between. In DNA form, the CDR3 reads TGTGCCAGCAGCGCCAGTGGCAGAAACTCTGGAAACACCATATATTTT. It specifies CASSASGRNSGNTIYF. Looking up the rest from reference TRBV7-9 and TRBJ1-3 gives the full variable domain: DTGVSQNPRHKITKRGQNVTFRCDPISEHNRLYWYRQTLGQGPEFLTYFQNEAQLEKSRLLSDRFSAERPKGSFSTLEIQRTEQGDSAMYLCASSASGRNSGNTIYFGEGSWLTVV.

The V call is TRBV6-5, the J call TRBJ2-7, with 9 bases fitting TRBD1. CDR3 length equals 15 residues. Germline CDR1 and CDR2: MNHEY and SVGAGI. V lost 7 bases to trimming and J lost 2 bases; unmatched junction nucleotides: 9. CDR3 DNA sequence: TGTGCCAGCACCCCACAGGGGGCCGCGACCTACGAGCAGTACTTC. Translated, it gives CASTPQGAATYEQYF.

The CDR3 DNA reads as TGTGCCAGCAGCCTGACTAGCCAGACCCAGTACTTC. It specifies CASSLTSQTQYF. The genes are TRBV3-1 (or the pseudogene TRBV3-2) and TRBJ2-5; TRBD2 aligns across 7 bases. Germline CDR1 reads LGHDT; CDR2 reads YNNKEL (reference sequence). The CDR3 is 12 residues long. The trim removed 4 bases at V and 6 bases at J, leaving 2 bases unmatched.

The chain uses TRBV30 and TRBJ2-3; 12 positions match TRBD2. V shed 0 bases, J shed 11 bases, and the junction held 0 bases outside the gene matches. CDR1 is GTSNPN, CDR2 SVGIG, per germline (reference sequence). The CDR3 spans 12 residues. CDR3 sequence (DNA): TGTGCCTGGAGTGTACTAGCGGGGGGGCAGTATTTT. Protein product: CAWSVLAGGQYF.

This clone was found a few times. This chain joins TRBV11-2 and TRBJ1-6, with D perhaps TRBD1 (6 bases). The germline V gene has CDR1 SGHAT and CDR2 FQNNGV. The length of the CDR3 is 14 residues. Trimming cost V 6 bases and J 4 bases, with 10 bases left between them. CDR3 in amino acids: CASRQGFYNSPLHF. The CDR3 DNA follows: TGTGCCAGCAGGCAGGGGTTTTATAATTCACCCCTCCACTTT.

V usage is TRBV24-1 and J usage is TRBJ1-1; 7 bases are shared with TRBD1. This CDR3 is 14 amino acids long. CDR1 and CDR2 from the germline V gene are KGHDR and SFDVKD. J lost 1 base, V lost 8 bases, and 6 bases had no gene match. The chain's CDR3 is CATNPTGRNTEAFF. The CDR3 nucleotides read TGTGCCACCAATCCGACAGGGAGGAACACTGAAGCTTTCTTT.

The chain employs TRBV5-5 and TRBJ1-4, with 11 bases lining up with TRBD1. V shed 5 bases, J shed 4 bases, and the junction held 10 bases outside the gene matches. The length of the CDR3 is 17 residues. Germline-derived CDR1 and CDR2 are SGHKS and YYEKEE (reference sequence). CDR3 loop: CASRLRTGGAVNEKLFF. CDR3 in DNA: TGTGCCAGCAGGCTTAGGACAGGGGGCGCCGTTAATGAAAAACTGTTTTTT. The complete variable domain, with remaining parts taken from reference TRBV5-5 and TRBJ1-4, reads DAGVTQSPTHLIKTRGQQVTLRCSPISGHKSVSWYQQVLGQGPQFIFQYYEKEERGRGNFPDRFSARQFPNYSSELNVNALLLGDSALYLCASRLRTGGAVNEKLFFGSGTQLSVL.

The chain joins TRBV6-1 to TRBJ1-2; the D gene is possibly TRBD1 (6 bases). The V end was cut by 1 base, the J end by 5 bases, with 8 bases between. Germline CDR1 and CDR2: MNHNS and SASEGT. The CDR3 is 13 residues long. CDR3 in amino acids: CASSEGDIYGYTF. The CDR3 DNA reads as TGTGCCAGCAGTGAAGGGGACATATATGGCTACACCTTC.

The rearrangement uses TRBV6-6 and TRBJ2-7, with D tentatively TRBD1 (6 bases). CDR3 length: 15 residues. CDR1 is MNHNY and CDR2 is SVGAGI in the germline V gene (reference sequence). Deletions cut 10 bases from V and 1 base from J, with 20 bases between. The CDR3 coding sequence is TGTGCCACCCGCGACCGGGACACCTCATCCTACGAGCAGTACTTC. Its protein product is CATRDRDTSSYEQYF.

This chain connects TRBV2 to TRBJ1-2; TRBD1 is a possible D gene (5 bases). Looked up from germline, CDR1 is SNHLY and CDR2 is FYNNEI. V shed 9 bases and J shed 4 bases, with 12 bases lying between them. The CDR3 totals 12 residues. The DNA for the CDR3 is TGTGCCAGTTGGGGCAGAATCTATGGCTACACCTTC. Translating gives CASWGRIYGYTF.

This chain uses TRBV11-2 with TRBJ2-1; 9 nucleotides match TRBD1. The V and J ends lost 5 bases and 7 bases, in that order; junction bases with no gene match: 6. Germline V gene sequence: CDR1 SGHAT, CDR2 FQNNGV. CDR3 length: 14 residues. This CDR3 reads CASSRRDRDNEQFF. Written as DNA, the CDR3 is TGTGCCAGCAGCCGACGGGACAGGGATAATGAGCAGTTCTTC. Using reference TRBV11-2 and TRBJ2-1 for the parts outside the CDR3, the full variable domain is EAGVAQSPRYKIIEKRQSVAFWCNPISGHATLYWYQQILGQGPKLLIQFQNNGVVDDSQLPKDRFSAERLKGVDSTLKIQPAKLEDSAVYLCASSRRDRDNEQFFGPGTRLTVL.

The rearrangement uses TRBV6-5 and TRBJ1-4, with D perhaps TRBD1 (6 bases). Per germline, CDR1 MNHEY and CDR2 SVGAGI. This CDR3 contains 14 residues. The V and J ends lost 4 bases and 3 bases respectively, with 9 bases between them. CDR3 loop: CASSLQGANEKLFF. The CDR3 region has the DNA TGTGCCAGCAGTTTACAGGGAGCTAATGAAAAACTGTTTTTT.

The chain employs TRBV4-3 and TRBJ1-1, with TRBD1 matching 7 bases. The J segment lost 4 bases and the V segment lost 1 base, leaving 6 bases of the junction unmatched. The CDR3 covers 15 residues. CDR1 LGHNA and CDR2 YSLEER come from the germline V gene. In DNA, the CDR3 is TGCGCCAGCAGCCAAGTGGGACAGTCCTCCACTGAAGCTTTCTTT. Protein sequence: CASSQVGQSSTEAFF.

The gene calls are TRBV6-1 and TRBJ1-2, with D unclear. This CDR3 region has 16 residues. CDR1 MNHNS and CDR2 SASEGT come from the germline V gene. V lost 2 bases and J lost 5, with 18 bases in between. The CDR3 DNA reads TGTGCCAGCAGTGAAAGCCCGGCGGGCGTCCCTTATGGCTACACCTTC. Translation: CASSESPAGVPYGYTF.

The chain couples TRBV7-8 to TRBJ1-5; D gene ambiguous. CDR1 is SGHVS and CDR2 is FQNEAQ in the germline V gene. Trimming removed 5 bases at V and 5 bases at J, with 10 bases between. The CDR3 is 13 amino acids. The CDR3 DNA is TGTGCCAGCAGCCAGGATCGGGATCAGCCCCAGCATTTT. Protein sequence: CASSQDRDQPQHF.

This rearrangement joins TRBV9 to TRBJ1-6; tentative D call: TRBD1 (5 bases). The V end lost 0 bases, the J end lost 10 bases, and 23 bases lay between the germline ends. Germline CDR1 and CDR2: SGDLS and YYNGEE. The CDR3 has 18 amino acids. For the CDR3, the DNA is TGTGCCAGCAGCGTAGAAGGTGGGCTGGGGGGGGTTAACTCACCCCTCCACTTT. Amino acid sequence: CASSVEGGLGGVNSPLHF.

This clone was detected a few times. The junction departs from the called germline gene at one end, perhaps through a read error. The chain carries TRBV10-1 and TRBJ2-7, with TRBD1 matching 8 bases. Germline assignment: CDR1 WNHNN and CDR2 SYGVQD (reference sequence). This CDR3 region has 14 residues. CDR3 DNA: TGCGCCAGCGGTGAGGACAGGGTAATTCCCGAGCAGTACTTC. Translation gives CASGEDRVIPEQYF.

The V gene is TRBV6-5, the J gene TRBJ1-2, with D possibly TRBD1 on 5 matching bases. V was pared by 6 bases and J by 5 bases, with 13 bases between. CDR1 is MNHEY and CDR2 is SVGAGI in the germline V gene. The CDR3 has 13 amino acids. The CDR3: CASRSPGPYGYTF. The CDR3 nucleotides are TGTGCCAGCAGATCGCCAGGGCCTTATGGCTACACCTTC.

The chain has TRBV3-1 (or the pseudogene TRBV3-2) and TRBJ1-1; tentative D call: TRBD1 (5 bases). Per the germline V gene, CDR1 is LGHDT and CDR2 is YNNKEL (reference sequence). The V end lost 3 bases, the J end lost 3 bases, and 11 bases lay between the germline ends. This CDR3 is built from 14 residues. The CDR3 loop reads CASSQGGVDTEAFF. The CDR3 coding sequence is TGTGCCAGCAGCCAGGGGGGGGTGGACACTGAAGCTTTCTTT.